Shown below are 5 T cell receptor beta chains from a single sample sequenced in a study of cytomegalovirus exposure and HLA in healthy donors. It was with 60 Vbeta and 13 Jbeta primers that the PCR ran. TCRdb's table, derived via immunoSEQ multiplex PCR, lists solely in-frame clones and lacks some. The table records 90,000 to 100,000 clones, 65% to 80% of them present only once. Sequencing input: PBMCs. These receptors were obtained from a man aged 60-69 years in good health and CMV-seropositive.

The chain joins TRBV6-1 to TRBJ2-2; D ambiguous. The germline V gene encodes CDR1 MNHNS and CDR2 SASEGT. The CDR3 is made up of 12 amino acids. V gave up 8 bases and J gave up 2 bases, with 6 bases separating them. The CDR3 spells CASGTNTGELFF. For the CDR3, the DNA is TGTGCCAGCGGCACAAACACCGGGGAGCTGTTTTTT.

The chain couples TRBV6-5 to TRBJ2-7, with 8 bases that match TRBD1. V dropped 2 bases and J dropped 3; count of bases not matched to a gene: 6. CDR3 length: 15 residues. Germline assignment: CDR1 MNHEY and CDR2 SVGAGI. CDR3 loop: CASSYGTGGVYEQYF. DNA of the CDR3: TGTGCCAGCAGTTACGGAACAGGGGGTGTCTACGAGCAGTACTTC.

The genes are TRBV7-6 and TRBJ1-5, with D unresolved. The V gene's germline CDR1 is SGHVS and CDR2 FNYEAQ. CDR3 length: 13 residues. Trimming stripped 5 bases from V and 2 bases from J, with 7 bases between. The CDR3 DNA reads as TGTGCCAGCAGCCTTCGTCGCAATCAGCCCCAGCATTTT. Its translation is CASSLRRNQPQHF.

Comment on this clone: One end of the junction fails to match germline, which may point to a read error. The DNA for the CDR3 is TGTTCCAGCAGCCCTGACAGCGCCGGCTCTGGAAACACCATATATTTT. Translation gives CSSSPDSAGSGNTIYF. V usage is TRBV7-9 and J usage is TRBJ1-3; maybe TRBD1 (5 bases). The CDR3 extends over 16 amino acids. Germline V gene sequence: CDR1 SEHNR, CDR2 FQNEAQ (reference sequence).

This clone was seen only once. The chain combines TRBV25-1 with TRBJ2-5, with TRBD1 identical over 7 bases. Per the germline V gene, CDR1 is MGHDK and CDR2 is SYGVNS. The V segment lost 3 bases and the J segment 11 bases; nucleotides outside the gene matches: 12. CDR3 length: 14 residues. The CDR3 here is CASSEGQRGRKQYF. The CDR3 DNA sequence: TGTGCCAGCAGTGAGGGACAGAGGGGACGGAAGCAGTACTTC.